Sequencing of this TCR beta chain was carried out in a study of blood T cell repertoires in COVID-19 (dated by TCRdb to between 2020 and 2021). About the full investigation: Samples from collaborators originated in the United States, Italy and Spain and spanned both the acute and convalescent phases of COVID-19. The prospective study material was composed of cDNA or gDNA derived from T cells, B-cell-depleted T cells, or PBMCs. Subjects who had been exposed to COVID-19, were actively infected with it, or had recovered from it provided the deeply sampled blood TCRbeta repertoires that made up the dataset. The repertoires were released in a freely available public database intended as a resource for research on the immune response to SARS-CoV-2. Samples came from the ongoing ImmuneRACE study (first 160 participants) plus 1,254 subjects from 6 global collaborators. A de-identified subject ID, COVID-19 status, age in years and sex were almost always included in the sample metadata. Where available, HLA class I and class II types were taken from metadata supplied by the sample provider and were not determined by assay-based typing.

Remarks on this clone: The target of this receptor is not known. Per-base qualities were not stored, and no clone one base away is much larger.

Trimming takes 6 bases from V and 1 base from J, and the germline ends sit 4 bases apart. Inclusive of the bounding cysteine and phenylalanine, the CDR3 is 11 residues long. Left in the record is the CDR3 DNA by itself, 33 bases read in frame from the first base. For CDR1 and CDR2, the germline V gene (reference sequence) lists DFQATT and SNEGSKA. In the prospective study, participants were 18 to 89 years old, resided in 25 or so geographic areas of the United States, and were enrolled through a virtual design. In the prospective study, cohorts were assigned on the basis of participant-reported clinical history obtained from a screening survey and a study questionnaire. In the prospective study, mobile phlebotomists collected whole blood, serum and a nasopharyngeal or oropharyngeal swab from each participant. Additional blood draws and questionnaires over an approximately two-month period could optionally be provided by prospective study participants. Blood samples from the prospective study were shipped frozen or at room temperature prior to DNA extraction.

What the research found in general, with its limitations: Clinical and demographic metadata were provided uncurated, with the amount varying by source and participant.

TCRbeta CDR3 regions were amplified from genomic DNA by means of the immunoSEQ Assay, a bias-controlled multiplex PCR. Turning to the authors' computational methods: The number of nucleated cells in each sample was estimated from the amplification of reference gene primers within the assay. Sequence reads were collapsed and filtered to measure the absolute abundance of every unique TCRbeta CDR3 rearrangement. Productive Simpson clonality was computed per sample as the square root of Simpson's diversity index over productive rearrangements. The immuneACCESS repertoire file appears here via TCRdb, limited to in-frame rearrangements. These files lack a portion of the clones; in checked studies, under half of the deficit traces to unresolved V genes, and the cause of the others is not known. V and J calls and clone size are those listed in that table; D and trimming were worked out from the DNA. The sample table shows 240,000 or so clones, and 86% are seen once. Together, the top ten hold around 3% of the sample.

Sequenced sample: PBMCs or T cells enriched from blood (not recorded which). The rearrangement combines TRBV20-1 with TRBJ1-3; no D gene can be assigned with confidence. This clonotype was sampled from a middle-aged woman with acute COVID-19. The encoded CDR3 is CSAVSGNTIYF. The DNA sequence follows: TGCAGTGCCGTTTCTGGAAACACCATATATTTT.